The entry that follows covers one TCR beta chain sequence. The antigen is not known. Reverse transcription of all isolated RNA meant that expressed TCRB transcripts were sequenced. Sequenced by immunoSEQ multiplex PCR; TCRdb stores in-frame clones only, minus some. The sample lists 350,000 to 450,000 clones; roughly 13% were seen once. This entry comes from a study of beta chain features in type 1 diabetes. Germline CDR1 MNHNS, CDR2 SASEGT. Trimming removed 3 bases from V and 3 bases from J, with 8 bases in between. The CDR3 has 13 residues. Points from the study as a whole: More deletions and fewer insertions at VDJ junctions were seen in type 1 diabetes patients.

Sequenced material: naive CD4+ T cells from blood. V and J are TRBV6-1 and TRBJ1-2; D is uncertain. The origin of this receptor is a man aged 25 to 40 in good health. The CDR3 DNA reads TGTGCCAGCAGTGAGAGGGTGGACTATGGCTACACCTTC. Amino acids: CASSERVDYGYTF.